These T cell receptor beta chains were read from a single sample in a study of blood T cell repertoires in COVID-19. Clones were sequenced by immunoSEQ multiplex PCR, and TCRdb holds only the in-frame ones, with some missing. The profile covers roughly 420,000 clones, with around nine tenths appearing a single time and over 0.9% taken by the ten largest. Sequenced sample: PBMCs or T cells enriched from blood (not recorded which). These receptor sequences come from a woman aged 25 to 45 with acute COVID-19. Both conserved end residues are part of each CDR3. The D gene is left open where the match is weak. Clone size is stated in some rows and not others, as once, few, many or a class when expanded.

d_gene,j_gene,v_gene,abundance,CDR3aa,CDR3nt
TRBD2,TRBJ2-6,TRBV30,-,CAWISGGAGANVLTF,TGTGCCTGGATTAGCGGGGGGGCTGGGGCCAACGTCCTGACTTTC
TRBD2,TRBJ2-2,TRBV15,-,CATSTRLAGTGELFF,TGTGCCACCAGCACGAGACTAGCGGGCACCGGGGAGCTGTTTTTT
-,TRBJ2-1,TRBV30,-,CAWSGARSNEQFF,TGTGCCTGGAGTGGGGCGCGCAGCAATGAGCAGTTCTTC
TRBD2,TRBJ2-7,TRBV5-1,-,CASSLGFGTSGRQYF,TGCGCCAGCAGCTTGGGGTTCGGGACTAGCGGTAGGCAGTACTTC
TRBD1,TRBJ1-2,TRBV5-1,-,CASSPGQGYGYTF,TGCGCCAGCAGCCCGGGACAGGGCTATGGCTACACCTTC
-,TRBJ1-3,TRBV14,-,CASSQDRRGNTIYF,TGTGCCAGCAGCCAAGATAGGAGAGGAAACACCATATATTTT
-,TRBJ2-1,TRBV10-2,-,CASSEFANRESYNEQFF,TGCGCCAGCAGTGAGTTCGCCAACAGAGAGTCCTACAATGAGCAGTTCTTC
-,TRBJ2-5,TRBV2,-,CASSENSRAGETQYF,TGTGCCAGCAGTGAAAACTCCCGCGCCGGGGAGACCCAGTACTTC
-,TRBJ2-7,TRBV9,-,CASSPYSSGEQYF,TGTGCCAGCAGCCCCTACTCTTCGGGGGAGCAGTACTTC
-,TRBJ2-7,TRBV6-1,-,CASSETGISYEQYF,TGTGCCAGCAGTGAAACAGGGATCTCCTACGAGCAGTACTTC
TRBD1,TRBJ2-5,TRBV2,-,CASSGPKTGTQETQYF,TGTGCCAGCAGCGGCCCAAAGACAGGGACCCAAGAGACCCAGTACTTC
TRBD2,TRBJ2-2,TRBV19,-,CASTMGGGTGELFF,TGTGCCAGTACCATGGGGGGGGGCACCGGGGAGCTGTTTTTT
-,TRBJ1-4,TRBV23-1,-,CASSQWLTGGSEKLFF,TGCGCCAGCAGTCAATGGCTGACAGGTGGTTCGGAAAAACTGTTTTTT
-,TRBJ2-2,TRBV24-1,few,CATSGLGPDTGELFF,TGTGCCACCAGTGGGCTGGGGCCTGACACCGGGGAGCTGTTTTTT
-,TRBJ1-1,TRBV18,-,CASSPLSSDTEAFF,TGTGCCAGCTCACCCCTGTCTAGTGACACTGAAGCTTTCTTT
-,TRBJ2-1,TRBV7-8,-,CASRARGGQHNEQFF,TGTGCCAGCAGAGCCCGCGGGGGCCAACACAATGAGCAGTTCTTC
TRBD1,TRBJ1-4,TRBV18,-,CASSDRDRGRLGSEKLFF,TGTGCCAGCTCAGACCGGGACAGGGGGCGCCTAGGCAGTGAAAAACTGTTTTTT
TRBD1,TRBJ1-6,TRBV9,-,CASSPLGRGVSPLHF,TGTGCCAGCAGCCCCTTGGGCAGGGGGGTTTCACCCCTCCACTTT
-,TRBJ1-1,TRBV13,-,CASSLGLWGLDTEAFF,TGTGCCAGCAGCTTAGGCCTATGGGGCCTGGACACTGAAGCTTTCTTT
TRBD1,TRBJ1-2,TRBV4-2,-,CASSQPRGQGTVGYGYTF,TGTGCCAGCAGCCAGCCGAGGGGACAGGGAACTGTCGGCTATGGCTACACCTTC
-,TRBJ1-1,TRBV24-1,-,CATRDSQNTEAFF,TGTGCCACCAGGGACAGCCAGAACACTGAAGCTTTCTTT
-,TRBJ1-1,TRBV6-5,-,CASSNNRVAEAFF,TGTGCCAGCAGTAATAACAGGGTAGCTGAAGCTTTCTTT
-,TRBJ2-3,TRBV27,-,CASSPLSRPGGDTQYF,TGTGCCAGCAGTCCACTCTCCCGACCCGGGGGAGATACGCAGTATTTT
TRBD2,TRBJ2-1,TRBV18,-,CASSPTSGGYNEQFF,TGTGCCAGCTCACCAACTAGCGGGGGTTACAATGAGCAGTTCTTC
-,TRBJ1-6,TRBV30,once,CAWGLIGNSPLHF,TGTGCCTGGGGGCTAATAGGCAATTCACCCCTCCACTTT
TRBD1,TRBJ1-6,TRBV11-2,-,CASSLSAGGNSPLHF,TGTGCCAGCAGCTTATCGGCAGGGGGCAATTCACCCCTCCACTTT
TRBD1,TRBJ1-2,TRBV5-1,-,CASSLSGAQGENHGYTF,TGCGCCAGCAGCTTGAGTGGTGCGCAGGGGGAAAACCATGGCTACACCTTC
-,TRBJ2-5,TRBV6-5,-,CASSTLGLTAQYF,TGTGCCAGCAGTACCTTGGGACTCACGGCACAGTACTTC
TRBD1,TRBJ2-7,TRBV5-1,-,CASSSGQGRSYEQYF,TGCGCCAGCAGCTCCGGACAGGGGAGATCCTACGAGCAGTACTTC
-,TRBJ2-7,TRBV7-2,-,CASSFQTSLYEQYF,TGTGCCAGCAGCTTCCAGACAAGCCTCTACGAGCAGTACTTC
TRBD2,TRBJ2-7,TRBV7-2,-,CASSLNGGNSYEQYF,TGTGCCAGCAGCTTAAACGGGGGGAACTCCTACGAGCAGTACTTC
TRBD1,TRBJ1-3,TRBV2,few,CASRGQGFGNTIYF,TGTGCCAGCAGGGGACAGGGTTTCGGAAACACCATATATTTT
TRBD1,TRBJ1-6,TRBV5-6,-,CASSSAGGGSPLHF,TGTGCCAGCAGCTCTGCAGGGGGCGGTTCACCCCTCCACTTT
TRBD2,TRBJ2-1,TRBV3-1/TRBV3-2,-,CASSLIAGAYNEQFF,TGTGCCAGCAGCCTTATAGCGGGGGCCTACAATGAGCAGTTCTTC
-,TRBJ1-1,TRBV20-1,-,CSASGWAVMNTEAFF,TGCAGTGCTAGTGGGTGGGCAGTCATGAACACTGAAGCTTTCTTT
-,TRBJ1-2,TRBV3-1/TRBV3-2,-,CASSQVDGGYTF,TGTGCCAGCAGCCAAGTTGACGGGGGCTACACCTTC
TRBD1,TRBJ1-1,TRBV2,few,CASSGGGQGTEAFF,TGTGCCAGCAGCGGAGGGGGCCAGGGCACTGAAGCTTTCTTT
TRBD2,TRBJ2-3,TRBV7-2,-,CASSLKAGSTDTQYF,TGTGCCAGCAGCTTAAAAGCGGGGAGCACAGATACGCAGTATTTT
TRBD1,TRBJ2-1,TRBV28,-,CASSYQTGFQFF,TGTGCCAGCAGCTATCAGACAGGGTTTCAGTTCTTC
-,TRBJ1-5,TRBV2,-,CASSQGFNQPQHF,TGTGCCAGCTCCCAGGGATTCAATCAGCCCCAGCATTTT
-,TRBJ2-1,TRBV29-1,-,CSVAPRSSYNEQFF,TGCAGCGTTGCGCCTAGGAGCTCCTACAATGAGCAGTTCTTC
TRBD1,TRBJ1-3,TRBV9,-,CASSVGPTGGSGNTIYF,TGTGCCAGCAGCGTAGGTCCAACAGGGGGCTCTGGAAACACCATATATTTT
TRBD1,TRBJ1-6,TRBV24-1,-,CATRFQGACNSPLHF,TGTGCCACCAGATTTCAGGGGGCTTGCAATTCACCCCTCCACTTT
-,TRBJ1-5,TRBV2,-,CASSLRTRSNQPQHF,TGTGCCAGCAGTCTCCGAACGCGGAGCAATCAGCCCCAGCATTTT
TRBD1,TRBJ1-1,TRBV6-1,-,CASSAHSDRGLRTEAFF,TGTGCCAGCAGTGCCCATTCGGACAGGGGGCTGCGCACTGAAGCTTTCTTT
-,TRBJ2-3,TRBV7-3,once,CASSQTYPGSGYYTDTQYF,TGTGCCAGCAGCCAAACCTACCCGGGTAGCGGCTACTATACAGATACGCAGTATTTT
-,TRBJ1-1,TRBV18,few,CASSPSLATEAFF,TGTGCCAGCTCACCATCGTTGGCCACTGAAGCTTTCTTT
-,TRBJ1-1,TRBV5-1,once,CASSISRGFTEAFF,TGCGCCAGCAGCATTTCCCGGGGGTTCACTGAAGCTTTCTTT
-,TRBJ2-7,TRBV25-1,-,CASSDWTRDEQYF,TGTGCCAGCAGTGATTGGACACGCGACGAGCAGTACTTC
-,TRBJ1-5,TRBV2,-,CASSERRTTYGNQPQHF,TGTGCCAGCAGTGAAAGGCGGACTACTTATGGCAATCAGCCCCAGCATTTT
-,TRBJ2-1,TRBV10-1,-,CASNQHSSSAGAACEQFF,TGCGCCAGTAACCAGCACTCATCTAGCGCGGGGGCCGCCTGCGAGCAGTTCTTC
TRBD2,TRBJ2-5,TRBV7-9,-,CASSPPQGTSGDF,TGTGCCAGCAGCCCGCCCCAAGGGACTAGCGGGGACTTC
-,TRBJ2-6,TRBV18,-,CASSPLSSGANVLTF,TGTGCCAGCTCACCACTATCCTCTGGGGCCAACGTCCTGACTTTC
-,TRBJ1-3,TRBV27,once,CASSLSGGASGNTIYF,TGTGCCAGCAGTTTATCTGGGGGCGCGTCTGGAAACACCATATATTTT
-,TRBJ1-4,TRBV18,-,CASSPQRGGSTNEKLFF,TGTGCCAGCTCACCACAAAGAGGCGGCTCAACTAATGAAAAACTGTTTTTT
TRBD2,TRBJ2-7,TRBV6-5,-,CASTMGLAGGEQYF,TGTGCCAGCACCATGGGACTAGCGGGGGGCGAGCAGTACTTC
TRBD1,TRBJ1-2,TRBV5-5,-,CASSLPGTGDSYTF,TGTGCCAGCAGCTTACCCGGGACAGGGGACTCCTACACCTTC
-,TRBJ1-4,TRBV9,-,CASSFREGPRGNEKLFF,TGTGCCAGCAGCTTTCGAGAAGGACCCAGGGGCAATGAAAAACTGTTTTTT
TRBD2,TRBJ2-7,TRBV3-1/TRBV3-2,-,CASSQGASGNYEQYF,TGTGCCAGCAGCCAAGGTGCTAGCGGGAACTACGAGCAGTACTTC
TRBD2,TRBJ2-2,TRBV15,-,CATRRGGGLTGELFF,TGTGCCACCCGACGCGGGGGGGGGTTAACCGGGGAGCTGTTTTTT